One sample yielded the 29 T cell receptor beta chains listed below, sequenced in a study of T cells after yellow fever vaccination. TCRdb called the 5' RACE reads again in MiXCR, with one record for every CDR3 protein. This sample has 300,000 to 400,000 distinct CDR3 sequences, with 8.5% to 10% found just once. Source: PBMCs, taken on the day of the first yellow fever vaccination. The receptors originated from a man aged 18-30 years who received the YFV17D yellow fever vaccine.

In this sample, this clonotype turned up a few times. The rearrangement links TRBV3-1 to TRBJ2-5; D is undetermined. In germline, CDR1 is LGHDT, CDR2 YNNKEL (reference sequence). V dropped 0 bases and J dropped 4 bases, with 12 bases sitting between them. The CDR3 loop spans 15 amino acids. The CDR3 here is CASSQDLAARETQYF. As DNA, the CDR3 is TGTGCCAGCAGCCAAGATTTAGCAGCCCGAGAGACCCAGTACTTC.

This clonotype has a handful of counts. This sequence joins TRBV5-5 and TRBJ1-6, with D unclear. CDR3 length: 14 amino acids. Germline V gene sequence: CDR1 SGHKS, CDR2 YYEKEE (reference sequence). The V end was cut by 0 bases, the J end by 7 bases, with 8 bases between. The CDR3 is CASSLEGRNSPLHF. CDR3 in DNA: TGTGCCAGCAGCTTGGAAGGGAGGAATTCACCCCTCCACTTT.

This clonotype was seen ten or more times. The chain couples TRBV29-1 to TRBJ2-5; 8 bases align to TRBD2. The CDR3 length is 14 residues. Trimming took 5 bases from V and 4 from J; bases not matched to a gene: 9. Germline V gives CDR1 SQVTM, CDR2 ANQGSEA. The CDR3 region is CSVHLAGGGETQYF. As DNA, the CDR3 is TGCAGCGTTCATCTGGCGGGGGGTGGAGAGACCCAGTACTTC. The full variable domain, its missing parts supplied by reference TRBV29-1 and TRBJ2-5, is SAVISQKPSRDICQRGTSLTIQCQVDSQVTMMFWYRQQPGQSLTLIATANQGSEATYESGFVIDKFPISRPNLTFSTLTVSNMSPEDSSIYLCSVHLAGGGETQYFGPGTRLLVL.

This clonotype was counted many times. The chain recombines TRBV7-2 with TRBJ2-5; no definite D call. The CDR3 totals 14 residues. Trimming took off 1 base at V and 1 base at J, with 7 bases between the two ends. In germline, CDR1 is SGHTA, CDR2 FQGNSA. In nucleotides, the CDR3 is TGTGCCAGCAGCTTAGGTCAATTCCAAGAGACCCAGTACTTC. It is translated as CASSLGQFQETQYF.

This clonotype was counted a few times. This chain links TRBV5-1 with TRBJ2-3; D uncertain. The V and J ends lost 4 bases and 6 bases respectively, with 18 bases between them. CDR1 and CDR2 from the germline V gene are SGHRS and YFSETQ. The CDR3 runs to 15 residues. The CDR3 is CASSRMGIAGDTQYF. CDR3 nucleotides: TGCGCCAGCAGCCGCATGGGAATCGCCGGCGATACGCAGTATTTT.

The chain carries TRBV27 and TRBJ1-4; D is unresolved. V lost 1 base, J lost 8 bases, and 8 bases lay in between. This CDR3 region has 13 residues. The germline V gene has CDR1 MNHEY and CDR2 SMNVEV (reference sequence). As DNA, the CDR3 is TGTGCCAGCAGTTTATACCCCTCAGAAAAACTGTTTTTT. This gives the protein CASSLYPSEKLFF.

The J gene is TRBJ2-6, the V gene TRBV6-2 or TRBV6-3; no firm D call. The CDR3 loop spans 16 amino acids. CDR1 and CDR2 from the germline V gene are MNHEY and SVGEGT. V lost 7 bases and J lost 1, with 14 bases in between. The CDR3 loop is CASKTAYGSGANVLTF. CDR3 in DNA: TGTGCCAGCAAAACAGCCTATGGGTCTGGGGCCAACGTCCTGACTTTC.

This clonotype came up a few times. The chain couples TRBV12-3 or TRBV12-4 to TRBJ2-1; 8 bases map to TRBD2. This CDR3 is 13 amino acids long. V lost 3 bases to trimming and J lost 9 bases; unmatched junction nucleotides: 4. In DNA, the CDR3 is TGTGCCAGCAGTTTCAGGGCGGGGGGTGAGCAGTTCTTC. Translated: CASSFRAGGEQFF.

This clonotype has a count of ten or more. The rearrangement links TRBV11-2 to TRBJ2-7; 8 bases map to TRBD1. V was pared by 4 bases and J by 7 bases, with 6 bases of the junction left unmatched. Looked up from germline, CDR1 is SGHAT and CDR2 is FQNNGV. The CDR3 sequence is 13 residues long. CDR3 nucleotide sequence: TGTGCCAGCAGCTCGGACAGGGTTCGGGAGCAGTACGTC. This translates into CASSSDRVREQYV.

This clonotype was detected many times. The chain is built from TRBV7-9 and TRBJ2-1; D perhaps matches TRBD1 (7 bases). Germline V gene sequence: CDR1 SEHNR, CDR2 FQNEAQ (reference sequence). The CDR3 spans 15 residues. The V and J ends lost 1 base and 7 bases respectively, with 14 bases between them. CDR3 sequence (DNA): TGTGCCAGCAGCTTAGTGGAGGGGGCGGTAAATGAGCAGTTCTTC. Its protein product is CASSLVEGAVNEQFF.

The chain has TRBV2 and TRBJ1-1; D is unclear. V lost 7 bases to trimming and J lost 5 bases, with 20 bases between them. The V gene's germline CDR1 is SNHLY and CDR2 FYNNEI. The CDR3 runs to 15 residues. The DNA of the CDR3 is TGTGCCAGCACCCCTCGGTACTATCTGGGGACTGAAGCTTTCTTT. It encodes CASTPRYYLGTEAFF.

This clonotype appeared many times. A junction boundary mismatches the germline segment, possibly from a read error. V usage is TRBV6-1 and J usage is TRBJ2-1; TRBD2 is a possible D gene (6 bases). Per the germline V gene, CDR1 is MNHNS and CDR2 is SASEGT. This CDR3 has 12 amino acids. The chain's CDR3 is CASRPGLGDVIF. As DNA, the CDR3 is TGTGCCAGCAGACCGGGACTGGGGGACGTGATCTTC.

The rearrangement uses TRBV6-1 and TRBJ2-7; D is ambiguous. V lost 5 bases and J lost 0, with 8 bases in between. Germline V CDR1 and CDR2: MNHNS, SASEGT. The CDR3 extends over 13 amino acids. CDR3 loop: CASSPGLSYEQYF. Here the CDR3 DNA reads TGTGCCAGCAGTCCGGGCCTCTCCTACGAGCAGTACTTC.

The chain employs TRBV6-1 and TRBJ1-3; D is uncertain. Germline CDR1 and CDR2: MNHNS and SASEGT. The CDR3 spans 15 residues. V gave up 5 bases and J gave up 9 bases, with 20 bases separating them. The CDR3 here is CASSSRAFPTATIYF. The CDR3 bases are TGTGCCAGCAGTAGCCGCGCATTCCCCACGGCCACCATATATTTT.

The CDR3 region has the DNA TGCGCCAGCAGCCAAGGGTACGGCCCCGCGCCCGAGCAGTACTTC. It translates to CASSQGYGPAPEQYF. The chain has TRBV4-1 and TRBJ2-7, with D unclear. Germline V gene lookup returns CDR1 MGHRA and CDR2 YSYEKL. The germline V and J ends were trimmed by 1 base and 6 bases, with 16 bases remaining between them. The CDR3 has 15 amino acids.

On this clonotype itself: Sequence at one end of the junction differs from germline and may be a read error. The rearrangement uses TRBV7-9 and TRBJ1-1; D is ambiguous. CDR1 SEHNR and CDR2 FQNEAQ come from the germline V gene (reference sequence). The CDR3 loop spans 11 amino acids. Here the CDR3 DNA reads TGTGCCAGCAGATTAGCCGGGGTGGCTTTCTTT. Translated: CASRLAGVAFF.

In this sample, this clonotype turned up a few times. The V call is TRBV4-2, the J call TRBJ2-3; TRBD2 matches at 12 bases. Germline-derived CDR1 and CDR2 are LGHNA and YNFKEQ. The CDR3 is 16 residues long. J gave up 8 bases and V 5 bases, and 11 bases lay outside the gene matches. In DNA, the CDR3 is TGTGCCAGCAGCTCCCGACTAGCGGGGGCCCTTGGTACGCAGTATTTT. Its protein is CASSSRLAGALGTQYF.

The sample holds a few counts of this clonotype. This chain joins TRBV7-2 and TRBJ2-1; perhaps TRBD1 as D (5 bases). From germline, CDR1 is SGHTA and CDR2 FQGNSA. This CDR3 contains 14 residues. The germline V and J ends were trimmed by 8 bases and 8 bases, with 19 bases remaining between them. CDR3 loop: CASQAYSGSYEQFF. The DNA of the CDR3 is TGTGCCAGCCAAGCTTATTCAGGGTCCTATGAGCAGTTCTTC.

The chain joins TRBV3-1 to TRBJ2-2; perhaps TRBD2 as D (5 bases). The V and J ends lost 0 bases and 3 bases respectively, with 14 bases between them. The CDR3 sequence is 17 residues long. Germline V lookup: CDR1 LGHDT, CDR2 YNNKEL (reference sequence). The CDR3 DNA reads TGTGCCAGCAGCCAAGAGACGGGGATGAGAGACACCGGGGAGCTGTTTTTT. It specifies CASSQETGMRDTGELFF.

This clonotype was seen many times. J is TRBJ2-1 and V is TRBV7-6; D may be TRBD1 (5 bases). CDR1 is SGHVS and CDR2 is FNYEAQ in the germline V gene. V was clipped by 5 bases and J by 4 bases, with 12 bases between them. This CDR3 region has 14 residues. CDR3 sequence: CASSPPGLYNEQFF. The CDR3 DNA reads TGTGCCAGCAGCCCCCCAGGGTTGTACAATGAGCAGTTCTTC. Filled out from reference TRBV7-6 and TRBJ2-1, the complete variable domain reads GAGVSQSPRYKVTKRGQDVALRCDPISGHVSLYWYRQALGQGPEFLTYFNYEAQQDKSGLPNDRFSAERPEGSISTLTIQRTEQRDSAMYRCASSPPGLYNEQFFGPGTRLTVL.

The J gene is TRBJ2-7, the V gene TRBV6-2 or TRBV6-3, with no clear D. Germline values: CDR1 MNHEY, CDR2 SVGEGT. This CDR3 is built from 14 residues. V was shortened by 2 bases and J by 4 bases, with 12 bases between the two germline ends. The CDR3 DNA reads as TGTGCCAGCAGTTACCTAGGCCATTCATACGAGCAGTACGTC. Translation gives CASSYLGHSYEQYV.

The chain recombines TRBV12-3 or TRBV12-4 with TRBJ2-1; D not resolved. This CDR3 spans 11 amino acids. The V gene lost 6 bases and the J gene lost 13 bases, with 13 bases spanning the gap. The CDR3 DNA follows: TGTGCCAGCAGGGCAGCCCAAAGCCAGTTCTTC. Translating it yields CASRAAQSQFF.

At least ten counts were recorded for this clonotype. Compared with germline, one end of the junction differs, possibly owing to a read error. J is TRBJ1-6 and V is TRBV29-1; 9 bases are a match to TRBD1. The CDR3 totals 11 residues. From germline, CDR1 is SQVTM and CDR2 ANQGSEA. CDR3 bases: TGCAGCGCTCGACAGGGGGATTATGAAAACTTT. The encoded protein is CSARQGDYENF.

A few counts support this clonotype. This sequence joins TRBV30 and TRBJ2-5; 13 nucleotides match TRBD2. Germline CDR1 and CDR2: GTSNPN and SVGIG (reference sequence). The trim removed 0 bases at V and 1 base at J, leaving 5 bases unmatched. CDR3 length equals 17 residues. Written as DNA, the CDR3 is TGTGCCTGGAGTGTATGGCGGACTAGCGGGGGCCAAGAGACCCAGTACTTC. Translating it yields CAWSVWRTSGGQETQYF.

V gene TRBV5-5 combines with J gene TRBJ2-7, with a possible D match to TRBD2 (6 bases). CDR3 size: 14 residues. Germline V gives CDR1 SGHKS, CDR2 YYEKEE (reference sequence). The CDR3 DNA is TGTGCCAGCAGCACCGGGGGAACATCTATTCGCGGGGACGTC. As protein: CASSTGGTSIRGDV.

This clonotype was detected only a few times. V gene TRBV6-1 combines with J gene TRBJ1-6, with D unclear. With 5 bases removed from V and 7 bases from J, the gap between germline ends came to 15 bases. The CDR3 loop spans 15 amino acids. CDR1 and CDR2 from the germline V gene are MNHNS and SASEGT. CDR3 sequence (DNA): TGTGCCAGCAGTACCCCACGGGGAGCAAATTCACCCCTCCACTTT. This sequence encodes CASSTPRGANSPLHF.

This clonotype has a count of ten or more. This chain's CDR3 is CASGGTAVYEQYF. As DNA, the CDR3 is TGTGCCAGCGGCGGGACGGCCGTCTACGAGCAGTACTTC. J is TRBJ2-7 and V is TRBV7-2; possibly TRBD2 for D (6 bases). This CDR3 has 13 amino acids. Germline CDR1 is SGHTA and CDR2 is FQGNSA. The germline V and J ends were trimmed by 8 bases and 3 bases, with 14 bases remaining between them. Full variable domain (outside the CDR3, taken from reference TRBV7-2 and TRBJ2-7): GAGVSQSPSNKVTEKGKDVELRCDPISGHTALYWYRQSLGQGLEFLIYFQGNSAPDKSGLPSDRFSAERTGGSVSTLTIQRTQQEDSAVYLCASGGTAVYEQYFGPGTRLTVT.

This chain joins TRBV6-2 or TRBV6-3 and TRBJ2-3; TRBD2 matches 11 bases. The CDR3 is 15 residues long. Germline V gives CDR1 MNHEY, CDR2 SVGEGT. V was clipped by 2 bases and J by 9 bases; unmatched bases: 7. The CDR3 nucleotides read TGTGCCAGCAGTTACGGTAGCGGGGGGGCCGGGACGCAGTATTTT. Translated: CASSYGSGGAGTQYF.

The chain employs TRBV7-2 and TRBJ1-5, with D perhaps TRBD1 (5 bases). The CDR3 has 15 amino acids. CDR1 is SGHTA and CDR2 is FQGNSA in the germline V gene. Deletions cut 3 bases from V and 3 bases from J, with 12 bases between. The CDR3 reads CASSFFGGYNQPQHF. CDR3 in DNA: TGTGCCAGCAGCTTCTTCGGGGGTTACAATCAGCCCCAGCATTTT.